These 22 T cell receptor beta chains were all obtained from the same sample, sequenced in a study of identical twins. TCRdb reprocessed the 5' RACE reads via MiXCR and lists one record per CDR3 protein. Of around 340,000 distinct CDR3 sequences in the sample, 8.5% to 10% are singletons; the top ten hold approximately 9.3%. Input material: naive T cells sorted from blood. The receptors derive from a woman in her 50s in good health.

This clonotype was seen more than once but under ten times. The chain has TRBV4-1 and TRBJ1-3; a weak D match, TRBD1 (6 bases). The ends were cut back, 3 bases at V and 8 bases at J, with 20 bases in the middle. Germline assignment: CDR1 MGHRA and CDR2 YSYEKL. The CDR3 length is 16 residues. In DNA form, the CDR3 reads TGCGCCAGCAGCCAGCTCCCGGACAGCGTTTGGGACACCATATATTTT. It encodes CASSQLPDSVWDTIYF.

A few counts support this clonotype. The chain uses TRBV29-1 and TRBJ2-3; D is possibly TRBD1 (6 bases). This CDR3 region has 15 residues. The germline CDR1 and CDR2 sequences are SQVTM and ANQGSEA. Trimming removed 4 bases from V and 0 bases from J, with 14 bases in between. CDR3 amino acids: CSVVDRRSSTDTQYF. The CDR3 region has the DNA TGCAGCGTTGTCGACAGGCGCTCAAGCACAGATACGCAGTATTTT.

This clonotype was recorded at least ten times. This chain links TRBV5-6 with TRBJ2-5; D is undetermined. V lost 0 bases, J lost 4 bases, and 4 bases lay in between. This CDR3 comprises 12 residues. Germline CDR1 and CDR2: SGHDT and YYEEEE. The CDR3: CASSLALETQYF. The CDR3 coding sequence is TGTGCCAGCAGCTTGGCCCTAGAGACCCAGTACTTC.

The CDR3 reads CASSLIFEGETQYF. The CDR3 region has the DNA TGCGCCAGCAGCTTGATATTCGAGGGGGAGACCCAGTACTTC. The rearrangement links TRBV5-1 to TRBJ2-5, with D possibly being TRBD1 or TRBD2 (5 bases each). This CDR3 is 14 amino acids long. Germline V gene lookup returns CDR1 SGHRS and CDR2 YFSETQ. Trimming took 1 base from V and 5 from J, leaving 12 bases between them. Based on the CDR3 plus reference TRBV5-1 and TRBJ2-5, the full variable domain is KAGVTQTPRYLIKTRGQQVTLSCSPISGHRSVSWYQQTPGQGLQFLFEYFSETQRNKGNFPGRFSGRQFSNSRSEMNVSTLELGDSALYLCASSLIFEGETQYFGPGTRLLVL.

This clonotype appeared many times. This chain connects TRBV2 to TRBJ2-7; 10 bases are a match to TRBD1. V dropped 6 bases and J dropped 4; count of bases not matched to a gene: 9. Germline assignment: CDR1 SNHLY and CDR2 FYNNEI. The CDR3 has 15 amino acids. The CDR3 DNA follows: TGTGCCAGCAGGCCGACGGGACAGGGGAGGTACGAGCAGTACGTC. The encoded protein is CASRPTGQGRYEQYV.

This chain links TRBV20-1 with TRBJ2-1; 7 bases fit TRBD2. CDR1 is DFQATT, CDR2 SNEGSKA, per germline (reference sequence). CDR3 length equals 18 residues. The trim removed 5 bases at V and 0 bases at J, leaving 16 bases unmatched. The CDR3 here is CSAPPVAGTTHSYNEQFF. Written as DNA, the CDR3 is TGCAGTGCTCCTCCTGTAGCCGGGACTACACACTCCTACAATGAGCAGTTCTTC.

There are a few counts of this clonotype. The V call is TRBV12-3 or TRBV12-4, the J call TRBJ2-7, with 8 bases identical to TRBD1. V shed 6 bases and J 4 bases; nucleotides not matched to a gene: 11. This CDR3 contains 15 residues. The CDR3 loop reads CASSPSGTGPYEQYF. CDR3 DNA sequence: TGTGCCAGCAGCCCCTCCGGGACAGGACCTTACGAGCAGTACTTC.

The DNA for the CDR3 is TGTGCCAGCAGTTTAGCCGGGGGGAGGAGCGGGGCCAACGTCCTGACTTTC. This translates into CASSLAGGRSGANVLTF. V gene TRBV12-3 or TRBV12-4 combines with J gene TRBJ2-6, with 7 bases fitting TRBD2. V lost 0 bases to trimming and J lost 4 bases; unmatched junction nucleotides: 6. This CDR3 comprises 17 residues.

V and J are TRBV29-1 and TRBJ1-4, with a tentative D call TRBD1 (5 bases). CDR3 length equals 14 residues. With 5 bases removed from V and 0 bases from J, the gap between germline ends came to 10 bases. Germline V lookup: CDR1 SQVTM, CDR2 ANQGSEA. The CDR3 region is CSVKGSATNEKLFF. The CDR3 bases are TGCAGCGTTAAGGGGTCTGCAACTAATGAAAAACTGTTTTTT. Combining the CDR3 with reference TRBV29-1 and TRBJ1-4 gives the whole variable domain SAVISQKPSRDICQRGTSLTIQCQVDSQVTMMFWYRQQPGQSLTLIATANQGSEATYESGFVIDKFPISRPNLTFSTLTVSNMSPEDSSIYLCSVKGSATNEKLFFGSGTQLSVL.

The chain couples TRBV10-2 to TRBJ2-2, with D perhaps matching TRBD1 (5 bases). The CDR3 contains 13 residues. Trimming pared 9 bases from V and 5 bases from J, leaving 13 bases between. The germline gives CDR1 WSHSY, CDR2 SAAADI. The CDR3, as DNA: TGCGCCAGTGGGGCGGCCATAACCGGGGAGCTGTTTTTT. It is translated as CASGAAITGELFF.

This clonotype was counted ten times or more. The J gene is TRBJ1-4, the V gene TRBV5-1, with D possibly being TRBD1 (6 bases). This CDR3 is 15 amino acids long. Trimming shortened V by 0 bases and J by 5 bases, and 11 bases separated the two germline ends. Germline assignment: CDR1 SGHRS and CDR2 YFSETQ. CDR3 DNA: TGCGCCAGCAGCTTGGGGGACAAACTAAATGAAAAACTGTTTTTT. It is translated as CASSLGDKLNEKLFF.

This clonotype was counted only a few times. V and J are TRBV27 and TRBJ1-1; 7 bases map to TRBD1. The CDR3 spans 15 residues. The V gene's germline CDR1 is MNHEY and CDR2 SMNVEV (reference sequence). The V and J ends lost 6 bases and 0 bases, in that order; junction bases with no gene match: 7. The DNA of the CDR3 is TGTGCCAGCAGCCTGGGGAGGGGGCTGAACACTGAAGCTTTCTTT. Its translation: CASSLGRGLNTEAFF.

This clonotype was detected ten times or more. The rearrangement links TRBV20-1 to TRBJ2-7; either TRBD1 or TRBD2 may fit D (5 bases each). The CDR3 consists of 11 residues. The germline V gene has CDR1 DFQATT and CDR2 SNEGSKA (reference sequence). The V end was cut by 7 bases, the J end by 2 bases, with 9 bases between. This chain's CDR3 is CSVGTPYEQYV. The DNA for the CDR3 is TGCAGTGTTGGGACCCCCTACGAGCAGTACGTC.

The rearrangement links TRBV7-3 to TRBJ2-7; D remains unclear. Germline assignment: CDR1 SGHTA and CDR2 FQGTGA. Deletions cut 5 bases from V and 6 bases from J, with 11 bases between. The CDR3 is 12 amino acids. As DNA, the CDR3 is TGTGCCAGCAGCCCATACCTCCTCGAGCAGTACTTC. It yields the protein CASSPYLLEQYF.

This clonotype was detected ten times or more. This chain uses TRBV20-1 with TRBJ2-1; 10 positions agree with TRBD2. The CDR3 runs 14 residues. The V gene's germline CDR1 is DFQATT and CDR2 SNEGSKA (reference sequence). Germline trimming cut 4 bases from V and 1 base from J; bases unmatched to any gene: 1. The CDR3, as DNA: TGCAGTGCTACTAGCGGGAGATCCTACAATGAGCAGTTCTTC. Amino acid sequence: CSATSGRSYNEQFF.

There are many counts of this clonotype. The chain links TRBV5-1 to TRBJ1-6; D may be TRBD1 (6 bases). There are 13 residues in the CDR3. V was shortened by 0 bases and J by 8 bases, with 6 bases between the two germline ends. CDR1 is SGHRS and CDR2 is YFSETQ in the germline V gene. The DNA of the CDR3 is TGCGCCAGCAGCTTGGCAGGGGATTCACCCCTCCACTTT. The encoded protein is CASSLAGDSPLHF.

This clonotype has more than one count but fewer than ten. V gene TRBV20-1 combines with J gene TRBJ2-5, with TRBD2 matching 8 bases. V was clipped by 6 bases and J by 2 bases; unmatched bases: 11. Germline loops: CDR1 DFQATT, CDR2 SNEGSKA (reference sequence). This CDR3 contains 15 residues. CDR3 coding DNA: TGCAGTGCGCTGACTATGCGGGAGGCTCAAGAGACCCAGTACTTC. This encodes CSALTMREAQETQYF.

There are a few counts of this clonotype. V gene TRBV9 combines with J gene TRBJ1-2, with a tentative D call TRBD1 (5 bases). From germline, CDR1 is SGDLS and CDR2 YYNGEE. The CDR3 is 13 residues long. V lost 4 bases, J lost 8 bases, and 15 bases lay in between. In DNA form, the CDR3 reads TGTGCCAGCAGCTTGGGGACCCTCTGGGGCTACACCTTC. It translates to CASSLGTLWGYTF.

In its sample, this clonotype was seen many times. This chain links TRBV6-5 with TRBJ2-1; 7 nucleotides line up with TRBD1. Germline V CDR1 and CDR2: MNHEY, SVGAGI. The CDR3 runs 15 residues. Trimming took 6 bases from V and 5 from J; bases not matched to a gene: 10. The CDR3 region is CASSKDRTRNNEQFF. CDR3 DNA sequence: TGTGCCAGCAGCAAGGACAGGACCCGTAACAATGAGCAGTTCTTC.

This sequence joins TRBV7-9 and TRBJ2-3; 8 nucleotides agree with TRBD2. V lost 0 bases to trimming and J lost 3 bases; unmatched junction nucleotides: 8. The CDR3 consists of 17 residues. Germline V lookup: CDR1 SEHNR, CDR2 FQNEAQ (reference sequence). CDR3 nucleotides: TGTGCCAGCAGCTTAGCCTCGGGAGGGCTAAGGACAGATACGCAGTATTTT. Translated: CASSLASGGLRTDTQYF.

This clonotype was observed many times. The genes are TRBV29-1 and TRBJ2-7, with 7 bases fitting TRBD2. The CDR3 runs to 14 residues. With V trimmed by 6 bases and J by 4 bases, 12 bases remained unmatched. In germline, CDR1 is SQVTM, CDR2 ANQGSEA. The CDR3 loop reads CSVVRAGEVYEQYF. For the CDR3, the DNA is TGCAGCGTCGTAAGGGCGGGAGAGGTATACGAGCAGTACTTC.

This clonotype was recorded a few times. DNA for the CDR3: TGTGCCAGCAGCCTAAGTATCCAAGAGACCCAGTACTTC. Its protein is CASSLSIQETQYF. J is TRBJ2-5 and V is TRBV11-3; D is ambiguous. With 5 bases removed from V and 1 base from J, the gap between germline ends came to 8 bases. Looked up from germline, CDR1 is SGHNT and CDR2 is YENEEA. The CDR3 has 13 amino acids.